The TCR beta chain described here comes from a study of T cell responses to AZD1222 COVID-19 vaccine. Study observations and caveats: A rise in Spike-specific TCR breadth and depth followed two AZD1222 doses. Females outnumbered males among donors, who were mostly white British; clonal diversity was possibly underestimated. Sampling that yielded the repertoires occurred only after the peak T cell response.

Some clones are missing from TCRdb's copy, which holds only in-frame ones; the method was immunoSEQ multiplex PCR. The profile shows 200,000 or so clones, around 92% of them singletons. The V end lost 5 bases, the J end lost 0 bases, and 5 bases lay between the germline ends. In germline, CDR1 is MNHEY, CDR2 SVGAGI. The CDR3 spans 13 residues. Concerning this clone itself: The antigen is undetermined.

This receptor was taken from an adult in good health. The starting material was peripheral blood, obtained on day 0 of AZD1222 vaccination. The gene calls are TRBV6-5 and TRBJ1-5; no reliable D call. CDR3 sequence (DNA): TGTGCCAGCAGTACAGTTAGCAATCAGCCCCAGCATTTT. This codes for CASSTVSNQPQHF.